This record covers a single TCR beta chain. This sample is drawn from a study of early T cells in non-severe SARS-CoV-2 infection. Background on the study: The authors sequenced bulk RNA from unsorted whole blood, leaving chains unpaired.

TCRdb itself ran the 5' RACE reads through MiXCR, one entry per CDR3 protein. The table includes about 62,000 distinct CDR3 sequences, approximately 9% detected once. This TCR was recovered from an adult who was a healthcare worker with PCR-confirmed SARS-CoV-2 infection or an uninfected control (not recorded which). Sequenced input: whole blood.

The CDR3 sequence is CASSQGQGAKVEQFF. For the CDR3, the DNA is TGCGCCAGCAGCCAGGGACAGGGGGCGAAAGTTGAGCAGTTCTTC. The gene calls are TRBV5-1 and TRBJ2-1; TRBD1 agrees at 12 bases. V was clipped by 4 bases and J by 9 bases; unmatched bases: 8. The CDR3 runs to 15 residues. CDR1 is SGHRS, CDR2 YFSETQ, per germline. Looking up the rest from reference TRBV5-1 and TRBJ2-1 gives the full variable domain: KAGVTQTPRYLIKTRGQQVTLSCSPISGHRSVSWYQQTPGQGLQFLFEYFSETQRNKGNFPGRFSGRQFSNSRSEMNVSTLELGDSALYLCASSQGQGAKVEQFFGPGTRLTVL.